One and the same sample provided the 28 T cell receptor beta chains below, sequenced in a study of OX40 agonist ivuxolimab in advanced cancers. Assay: immunoSEQ multiplex PCR; the TCRdb copy retains only in-frame clones and omits some. The table includes approximately 82,000 clones, more than 70% detected once. The sample here was CD4+ or CD8+ T cells sorted from blood, taken in a trial of the OX40 agonist ivuxolimab. These TCRs come from an adult with an advanced solid tumor such as melanoma, head and neck, liver or kidney cancer.

The rearrangement uses TRBV7-2 and TRBJ2-1; D is undetermined. Germline CDR1 is SGHTA and CDR2 is FQGNSA. Trimming took off 2 bases at V and 6 bases at J, with 2 bases between the two ends. The CDR3 covers 11 residues. The CDR3 DNA reads as TGTGCCAGCAGCTTAAGCAATGAGCAGTTCTTC. Its protein product is CASSLSNEQFF. The whole variable domain, filled in from reference TRBV7-2 and TRBJ2-1, reads GAGVSQSPSNKVTEKGKDVELRCDPISGHTALYWYRQSLGQGLEFLIYFQGNSAPDKSGLPSDRFSAERTGGSVSTLTIQRTQQEDSAVYLCASSLSNEQFFGPGTRLTVL.

The chain combines TRBV19 with TRBJ1-3, with D maybe TRBD1 (6 bases). The CDR3 is made up of 17 amino acids. V dropped 5 bases and J dropped 0 bases, with 17 bases sitting between them. The germline CDR1 and CDR2 sequences are LNHDA and SQIVND (reference sequence). CDR3 sequence reads: CASSSSLPGHSGNTIYF. CDR3 bases: TGTGCCAGTAGTTCGTCGCTCCCGGGACACTCTGGAAACACCATATATTTT.

The gene calls are TRBV6-5 and TRBJ2-5; D is possibly TRBD1 (6 bases). Germline V gives CDR1 MNHEY, CDR2 SVGAGI. This CDR3 has 16 amino acids. V lost 2 bases, J lost 1 base, and 14 bases lay in between. The CDR3 here is CASSYTGNPSQETQYF. CDR3 coding DNA: TGTGCCAGCAGTTACACAGGGAACCCTAGCCAAGAGACCCAGTACTTC.

In this sample, this clone turned up a few times. The DNA of the CDR3 is TGTGCCAGCACCCCTGGGGGGCTGTGGGAGACCCAGTACTTC. Protein: CASTPGGLWETQYF. The V call is TRBV6-6, the J call TRBJ2-5; possibly TRBD1 or TRBD2 for D (6 bases each). Trimming stripped 7 bases from V and 5 bases from J, with 17 bases between. The length of the CDR3 is 14 residues. The germline CDR1 and CDR2 sequences are MNHNY and SVGAGI (reference sequence).

The CDR3 reads CASRRDRGTDTQYF. For the CDR3, the DNA is TGTGCCAGCAGGAGGGACAGGGGCACAGATACGCAGTATTTT. The chain couples TRBV7-2 to TRBJ2-3, with 9 bases aligning to TRBD1. Germline CDR1 SGHTA, CDR2 FQGNSA. CDR3 length equals 14 residues. V lost 6 bases and J lost 1; bases outside the gene matches: 2.

The chain couples TRBV2 to TRBJ1-4, with D perhaps matching TRBD1 (6 bases). Germline CDR1 and CDR2: SNHLY and FYNNEI. CDR3 length: 15 residues. Trimming removed 10 bases at V and 11 bases at J, with 26 bases between. DNA of the CDR3: TGTGCCACCAGGCGACCGGGACAAAGCCTGAGCAAACTGTTTTTT. It specifies CATRRPGQSLSKLFF. Drawing the rest from reference TRBV2 and TRBJ1-4, the complete variable domain is EPEVTQTPSHQVTQMGQEVILRCVPISNHLYFYWYRQILGQKVEFLVSFYNNEISEKSEIFDDQFSVERPDGSNFTLKIRSTKLEDSAMYFCATRRPGQSLSKLFFGSGTQLSVL.

The chain recombines TRBV18 with TRBJ2-7; 8 bases map to TRBD1. Looked up from germline, CDR1 is KGHSH and CDR2 is LQKENI. The CDR3 runs to 14 residues. The junction had 6 bases not matched to a gene; V was cut back by 6 bases and J by 2 bases. Written as DNA, the CDR3 is TGTGCCAGCTCTTCGACAGGGGCGGCCTACGAGCAGTACTTC. It is translated as CASSSTGAAYEQYF.

Notes on this clone: Other nucleotide sequences in the sample specify the same CDR3. The CDR3 DNA follows: TGTGCCAGCAGCCCACGTGACTATGGCTACACCTTC. This sequence encodes CASSPRDYGYTF. The chain is built from TRBV7-9 and TRBJ1-2; no clear D. Looked up from germline, CDR1 is SEHNR and CDR2 is FQNEAQ (reference sequence). The CDR3 contains 12 residues. V was trimmed by 5 bases and J by 3 bases, leaving 7 bases between them.

V gene TRBV5-4 combines with J gene TRBJ2-1; TRBD1 agrees at 9 bases. The CDR3 is made up of 16 amino acids. J gave up 2 bases and V 4 bases, and 7 bases lay outside the gene matches. The germline CDR1 and CDR2 sequences are SGHNT and YYREEE (reference sequence). The CDR3 DNA reads as TGTGCCAGCAGCCCCGAAGGGGACAGGGCCTACAATGAGCAGTTCTTC. It yields the protein CASSPEGDRAYNEQFF.

This chain joins TRBV7-2 and TRBJ1-2; TRBD1 matches at 8 bases. V gave up 3 bases and J gave up 6 bases; unmatched junction bases: 3. Looked up from germline, CDR1 is SGHTA and CDR2 is FQGNSA. The CDR3 has 13 amino acids. CDR3 sequence reads: CASSLDRDHGYTF. The CDR3, as DNA: TGTGCCAGCAGCTTGGACAGGGACCATGGCTACACCTTC.

The chain is built from TRBV5-6 and TRBJ1-6; 9 bases align to TRBD1. This CDR3 comprises 15 residues. J lost 5 bases, V lost 4 bases, and 4 bases had no gene match. CDR1 is SGHDT and CDR2 is YYEEEE in the germline V gene. This CDR3 reads CASSGWDRDNSPLHF. The CDR3, as DNA: TGTGCCAGCAGCGGTTGGGACAGGGATAATTCACCCCTCCACTTT.

This sequence joins TRBV19 and TRBJ1-2; D ambiguous. This CDR3 is 16 amino acids long. V lost 4 bases, J lost 2 bases, and 17 bases lay in between. From germline, CDR1 is LNHDA and CDR2 SQIVND (reference sequence). CDR3 region: CASSTLSAVLNYGYTF. For the CDR3, the DNA is TGTGCCAGTAGTACCCTCTCAGCGGTACTGAACTATGGCTACACCTTC.

This clone was seen a handful of times. This chain links TRBV10-3 with TRBJ1-6; TRBD1 might be the D (5 bases). Germline CDR1 and CDR2: ENHRY and SYGVKD. V was shortened by 5 bases and J by 10 bases, with 18 bases between the two germline ends. CDR3 length equals 15 residues. The CDR3 nucleotides are TGTGCCATCAGTAACCCATCCGGGGGAGGCTCACCCCTCCACTTT. Its protein is CAISNPSGGGSPLHF.

The chain has TRBV2 and TRBJ1-4; the match to TRBD1 covers 9 bases. Germline V gene data show CDR1 as SNHLY and CDR2 as FYNNEI. Trimming at V came to 6 bases and at J to 6 bases, leaving 5 bases not matched to a gene. The length of the CDR3 is 14 residues. The CDR3 sequence is CASSSWDRDEKLFF. CDR3 in DNA: TGTGCCAGCAGCTCCTGGGACAGGGATGAAAAACTGTTTTTT.

The chain employs TRBV7-5 and TRBJ2-5; the table's D call TRBD2 went unverified against the DNA. Judging by the DNA end, TRBJ2-7 fits better; the J call may be wrong. TRBV7-5 is an annotated pseudogene. This CDR3 is built from 16 residues. The CDR3 sequence: CVRSLEAGGQDYEQYF. Written as DNA, the CDR3 is TGTGTCAGAAGCTTGGAAGCGGGAGGGCAGGACTACGAGCAGTACTTC.

The rearrangement links TRBV29-1 to TRBJ2-7, with a tentative D call TRBD2 (6 bases). CDR1 SQVTM and CDR2 ANQGSEA come from the germline V gene. V was shortened by 7 bases and J by 6 bases, with 19 bases between the two germline ends. There are 13 residues in the CDR3. CDR3 in amino acids: CSALLGSLAEQYF. The CDR3, as DNA: TGCAGCGCCTTACTCGGGAGTTTAGCCGAGCAGTACTTC.

The genes are TRBV28 and TRBJ2-7, with D perhaps given as TRBD1 or TRBD2 (5 bases each). Trimming pared 7 bases from V and 2 bases from J, leaving 15 bases between. The CDR3 sequence is 14 residues long. Germline values: CDR1 MDHEN, CDR2 SYDVKM. The CDR3 nucleotides are TGTGCCAGCACCCGTGCCGGGGCACCCTACGAGCAGTACTTC. Encoded protein: CASTRAGAPYEQYF. Filled out from reference TRBV28 and TRBJ2-7, the complete variable domain reads DVKVTQSSRYLVKRTGEKVFLECVQDMDHENMFWYRQDPGLGLRLIYFSYDVKMKEKGDIPEGYSVSREKKERFSLILESASTNQTSMYLCASTRAGAPYEQYFGPGTRLTVT.

The chain is built from TRBV21-1 and TRBJ1-2; no DNA check was done on the table's D call, TRBD1. TRBV21-1 counts as a pseudogene. CDR3 size: 18 residues. Written as DNA, the CDR3 is TGTGCCAGCAGCAATAGGTGGACAGGGGTGTTGGGATCGGATGGCTACACCTTC. Protein: CASSNRWTGVLGSDGYTF.

The V call is TRBV7-9, the J call TRBJ2-7; TRBD2 is a possible D gene (5 bases). Trimming took 5 bases from V and 2 from J, leaving 16 bases between them. Germline V gives CDR1 SEHNR, CDR2 FQNEAQ (reference sequence). The CDR3 is 15 amino acids. The DNA of the CDR3 is TGTGCCAGCAGCCCACCTTCAGCGGTTACCTACGAGCAGTACTTC. Its protein product is CASSPPSAVTYEQYF.

This clone has a single count. The gene calls are TRBV7-3 and TRBJ2-1; 8 bases are shared with TRBD2. V lost 6 bases, J lost 6 bases, and 10 bases stayed unmatched. Germline assignment: CDR1 SGHTA and CDR2 FQGTGA. CDR3 size: 15 residues. As DNA, the CDR3 is TGTGCCAGCAGTAGAAGCGGGGGCCAACTCAATGAGCAGTTCTTC. Protein sequence: CASSRSGGQLNEQFF.

This sequence joins TRBV5-4 and TRBJ1-6; no definite D call. Germline CDR1 reads SGHNT; CDR2 reads YYREEE (reference sequence). This CDR3 has 14 residues. V was pared by 2 bases and J by 3 bases, with 6 bases between. As DNA, the CDR3 is TGTGCCAGCAGCTTCCGGGACTATAATTCACCCCTCCACTTT. Protein: CASSFRDYNSPLHF. Together with reference TRBV5-4 and TRBJ1-6, the CDR3 gives the full variable domain: ETGVTQSPTHLIKTRGQQVTLRCSSQSGHNTVSWYQQALGQGPQFIFQYYREEENGRGNFPPRFSGLQFPNYSSELNVNALELDDSALYLCASSFRDYNSPLHFGNGTRLTVT.

The gene calls are TRBV19 and TRBJ2-2; TRBD1 agrees at 7 bases. Trimming at V came to 3 bases and at J to 6 bases, leaving 16 bases not matched to a gene. The CDR3 has 18 amino acids. Germline V gene lookup returns CDR1 LNHDA and CDR2 SQIVND (reference sequence). CDR3 sequence reads: CASSILNRGVLHAGELFF. Here the CDR3 DNA reads TGTGCCAGTAGTATTCTAAACAGGGGCGTCTTACACGCCGGGGAGCTGTTTTTT.

This chain joins TRBV18 and TRBJ2-1; TRBD2 matches at 12 bases. The CDR3 consists of 17 residues. Germline V CDR1 and CDR2: KGHSH, LQKENI. With V trimmed by 2 bases and J by 4 bases, 6 bases remained unmatched. The CDR3 spells CASSPSLTSGGYNEQFF. The CDR3 DNA sequence: TGTGCCAGCTCACCATCCTTGACTAGCGGGGGTTACAATGAGCAGTTCTTC. The variable domain in full, completed from reference TRBV18 and TRBJ2-1, reads NAGVMQNPRHLVRRRGQEARLRCSPMKGHSHVYWYRQLPEEGLKFMVYLQKENIIDESGMPKERFSAEFPKEGPSILRIQQVVRGDSAAYFCASSPSLTSGGYNEQFFGPGTRLTVL.

J is TRBJ1-2 and V is TRBV9, with 11 bases fitting TRBD1. The CDR3 covers 16 residues. Trimming cost V 4 bases and J 9 bases; bases outside gene matches: 14. CDR1 and CDR2 from the germline V gene are SGDLS and YYNGEE. The CDR3 region has the DNA TGTGCCAGCAGCAGTAACGCCGGACAGGGGGCGGTGAGCTACACCTTC. Translated, it gives CASSSNAGQGAVSYTF.

The chain couples TRBV5-1 to TRBJ2-3; D not certain. The germline CDR1 and CDR2 sequences are SGHRS and YFSETQ. The CDR3 length is 11 residues. Deletions cut 5 bases from V and 2 bases from J, with 3 bases between. The DNA of the CDR3 is TGCGCCAGCAGGTACACAGATACGCAGTATTTT. This translates into CASRYTDTQYF.

This clone was counted once. The V call is TRBV29-1, the J call TRBJ2-7; possible D gene TRBD1, 6 bases. Trimming stripped 7 bases from V and 2 bases from J, with 18 bases between. This CDR3 is built from 14 residues. The germline V gene has CDR1 SQVTM and CDR2 ANQGSEA. The CDR3 sequence is CSAAAQGFTYEQYF. In DNA, the CDR3 is TGCAGCGCTGCAGCGCAGGGGTTTACCTACGAGCAGTACTTC.

The chain couples TRBV5-1 to TRBJ2-4; TRBD1 aligns across 7 bases. The CDR3 contains 16 residues. The V gene end was trimmed by 4 bases and the J gene end by 1 base; junction bases not matched to a gene: 8. Germline V lookup: CDR1 SGHRS, CDR2 YFSETQ. The CDR3: CASSLQGPPAKNIQYF. DNA for the CDR3: TGCGCCAGCAGCCTACAGGGGCCACCTGCCAAAAACATTCAGTACTTC.

The chain couples TRBV5-1 to TRBJ1-5, with a weak D call TRBD1 (6 bases). The V and J ends lost 1 base and 0 bases respectively, with 8 bases between them. Germline V gene data show CDR1 as SGHRS and CDR2 as YFSETQ. CDR3 length equals 15 residues. In DNA, the CDR3 is TGCGCCAGCAGCTTGCGGGGGGCTAGCAATCAGCCCCAGCATTTT. Translation gives CASSLRGASNQPQHF.